The 27 T cell receptor beta chains reported below all come from one sample, sequenced in a study of shared clonotypes between healthy human individuals (dated by TCRdb to 2019 to 2021). Library generation was performed with the immunoSEQ multiplex PCR assay. In TCRdb, the immuneACCESS table is reduced to in-frame sequences with V and J assigned. These tables do not hold every clone; where another copy was compared, an unresolved V gene accounts for under half, and the others remain unexplained. This sample gives roughly 650,000 clones in total; almost 97% of them show up just once. Jointly, the top ten make up roughly 0.055% of the sample. Sequencing used naive CD4+ T cells sorted from blood. Per the publication, the cell subset or site label means: CD45RA+ positively selected. The receptors here all came from a woman in her twenties or thirties in good health.

J is TRBJ1-3 and V is TRBV4-1; D remains ambiguous. Germline-derived CDR1 and CDR2 are MGHRA and YSYEKL. Between the trimmed V and J ends, which lost 2 bases and 0 bases, there was a span of 11 bases. This CDR3 region has 16 residues. Here the CDR3 DNA reads TGCGCCAGCAGCCAACCTTTCGGAAACTCTGGAAACACCATATATTTT. This encodes CASSQPFGNSGNTIYF.

The chain employs TRBV28 and TRBJ1-2; tentatively, D is TRBD1 (5 bases). The CDR3 covers 13 residues. Germline V gene data show CDR1 as MDHEN and CDR2 as SYDVKM. V shed 6 bases and J shed 9 bases, with 17 bases lying between them. CDR3 amino acids: CASSTNRRISYTF. In DNA form, the CDR3 reads TGTGCCAGCAGCACAAACAGGAGGATAAGCTACACCTTC.

About this clone: Within the sample, other DNA sequences also encode this same CDR3. The CDR3 DNA reads as TGCGCCAGCAGCTTGGAAAGCTATGGCTACACCTTC. This translates into CASSLESYGYTF. The chain has TRBV5-1 and TRBJ1-2; no definite D call. The CDR3 spans 12 residues. V lost 0 bases, J lost 4 bases, and 4 bases lay in between. Germline V gene data show CDR1 as SGHRS and CDR2 as YFSETQ.

In its sample, this clone was seen once. In DNA form, the CDR3 reads TGTGCCAGCAGTCCCCGGACTCCACAGAGCTCCTACAATGAGCAGTTCTTC. Translation: CASSPRTPQSSYNEQFF. The chain uses TRBV28 and TRBJ2-1, with D possibly being TRBD2 (5 bases). CDR1 is MDHEN, CDR2 SYDVKM, per germline. The germline V and J ends were trimmed by 5 bases and 0 bases, with 17 bases remaining between them. This CDR3 is built from 17 residues.

This sequence joins TRBV28 and TRBJ2-1; a possible D gene is TRBD2 (5 bases). The CDR3 runs to 14 residues. Germline V lookup: CDR1 MDHEN, CDR2 SYDVKM. The V and J ends lost 4 bases and 3 bases respectively, with 10 bases between them. DNA for the CDR3: TGTGCCAGCAGTTACGCTAGCATCTACAATGAGCAGTTCTTC. Protein: CASSYASIYNEQFF.

The rearrangement links TRBV7-4 to TRBJ2-5; 7 nucleotides agree with TRBD1. The assigned J gene may be wrong: the sequence end matches TRBJ2-7 better. The CDR3 covers 13 residues. The V gene's germline CDR1 is SGHVT and CDR2 SQSDAQ. The CDR3 DNA is TGTGCCAGCACCTGGGACAGAGCCTACGAGCAGTACTTC. Its protein is CASTWDRAYEQYF.

The rearrangement links TRBV15 to TRBJ1-2, with D maybe TRBD1 (5 bases). Trimming pared 0 bases from V and 8 bases from J, leaving 13 bases between. The CDR3 loop spans 14 amino acids. Germline V gene sequence: CDR1 LNHNV, CDR2 YYDKDF (reference sequence). The CDR3 sequence: CATSREKRGEGYTF. The CDR3 DNA sequence: TGTGCCACCAGCAGAGAGAAAAGGGGCGAGGGCTACACCTTC.

The genes are TRBV28 and TRBJ2-5; TRBD1 agrees at 7 bases. CDR1 is MDHEN, CDR2 SYDVKM, per germline. Trimming cost V 6 bases and J 5 bases; bases outside gene matches: 6. The CDR3 contains 13 residues. The CDR3 bases are TGTGCCAGCAGACCTACAGGGGTGGAGACCCAGTACTTC. As protein: CASRPTGVETQYF. The full variable domain, its missing parts supplied by reference TRBV28 and TRBJ2-5, is DVKVTQSSRYLVKRTGEKVFLECVQDMDHENMFWYRQDPGLGLRLIYFSYDVKMKEKGDIPEGYSVSREKKERFSLILESASTNQTSMYLCASRPTGVETQYFGPGTRLLVL.

The chain links TRBV28 to TRBJ2-1; weak D call: TRBD1 (6 bases). Germline CDR1 reads MDHEN; CDR2 reads SYDVKM. This CDR3 is 18 amino acids long. V dropped 2 bases and J dropped 5 bases, with 22 bases sitting between them. The CDR3 coding sequence is TGTGCCAGCAGTTTACGCAACTCGGGCCACAGGGTGGACAATGAGCAGTTCTTC. The encoded protein is CASSLRNSGHRVDNEQFF.

This clone appeared a single time. The chain joins TRBV5-4 to TRBJ2-1; tentative D call: TRBD1 (5 bases). CDR1 is SGHNT, CDR2 YYREEE, per germline (reference sequence). V was pared by 4 bases and J by 5 bases, with 16 bases between. This CDR3 is 15 amino acids long. CDR3 residues: CASSPVALGHNEQFF. The CDR3 DNA sequence: TGTGCCAGCAGCCCGGTCGCCCTGGGGCACAATGAGCAGTTCTTC. The full variable domain, in which reference TRBV5-4 and TRBJ2-1 provide the parts outside the CDR3, is ETGVTQSPTHLIKTRGQQVTLRCSSQSGHNTVSWYQQALGQGPQFIFQYYREEENGRGNFPPRFSGLQFPNYSSELNVNALELDDSALYLCASSPVALGHNEQFFGPGTRLTVL.

The chain links TRBV28 to TRBJ1-2, with D possibly matching TRBD1 (5 bases). The germline CDR1 and CDR2 sequences are MDHEN and SYDVKM. V was shortened by 5 bases and J by 0 bases, with 19 bases between the two germline ends. This CDR3 spans 17 amino acids. CDR3 loop: CASSIRDSYEANYGYTF. DNA of the CDR3: TGTGCCAGCAGTATCCGGGACTCATACGAAGCTAACTATGGCTACACCTTC.

This chain joins TRBV28 and TRBJ2-1, with 7 bases aligning to TRBD1. Germline V gene data show CDR1 as MDHEN and CDR2 as SYDVKM. V lost 0 bases to trimming and J lost 15 bases; unmatched junction nucleotides: 17. The CDR3 has 16 residues. The CDR3 protein is CASSLWTLSDRFYLFF. The CDR3 DNA reads as TGTGCCAGCAGTTTATGGACCCTTTCGGACAGGTTTTATCTGTTCTTC.

The rearrangement uses TRBV28 and TRBJ2-7, with 8 positions matching TRBD2. V trimming: 2 bases; J trimming: 5 bases; junction bases outside the gene matches: 8. The CDR3 is 15 amino acids. CDR1 MDHEN and CDR2 SYDVKM come from the germline V gene. The CDR3 sequence is CASSLVSSGINEQYF. The CDR3 nucleotides are TGTGCCAGCAGTTTAGTTAGTAGCGGGATCAACGAGCAGTACTTC.

This rearrangement joins TRBV28 to TRBJ1-2; D is possibly TRBD1 (6 bases). Germline CDR1 is MDHEN and CDR2 is SYDVKM. Trimming shortened V by 5 bases and J by 7 bases, and 17 bases separated the two germline ends. The CDR3 sequence is 14 residues long. The CDR3 DNA reads as TGTGCCAGCAGTCCTCCGGGGGGCGAGATTGGCTACACCTTC. Its translation is CASSPPGGEIGYTF.

Note on this clone: The sample holds other DNA sequences that translate to the same CDR3. V and J are TRBV7-9 and TRBJ2-1, with D unresolved. The CDR3 loop spans 12 amino acids. Trimming removed 3 bases from V and 5 bases from J, with 5 bases in between. Germline-derived CDR1 and CDR2 are SEHNR and FQNEAQ (reference sequence). The CDR3 here is CASSFADNEQFF. DNA for the CDR3: TGTGCCAGCAGCTTTGCGGACAATGAGCAGTTCTTC.

The chain recombines TRBV11-3 with TRBJ2-5; D is undetermined. The CDR3 runs 13 residues. Germline lookup yields CDR1 SGHNT and CDR2 YENEEA. V shed 5 bases and J shed 2 bases, with 9 bases lying between them. The CDR3 region has the DNA TGTGCCAGCAGCGGTTCAGAACAAGAGACCCAGTACTTC. This codes for CASSGSEQETQYF.

The chain uses TRBV27 and TRBJ2-7; D not resolved. V was shortened by 2 bases and J by 1 base, with 15 bases between the two germline ends. CDR3 size: 16 residues. CDR1 is MNHEY, CDR2 SMNVEV, per germline (reference sequence). In DNA, the CDR3 is TGTGCCAGCAGTTTAGGAACGAACTACCCTTCCTACGAGCAGTACTTC. Translating gives CASSLGTNYPSYEQYF.

The CDR3 coding sequence is TGTGCCAGCAGCTTAGCGGGACAGGGGAACAATGAGCAGTTCTTC. Translated: CASSLAGQGNNEQFF. V is TRBV11-3 and J is TRBJ2-1; TRBD1 agrees at 10 bases. Germline values: CDR1 SGHNT, CDR2 YENEEA. V lost 1 base, J lost 5 bases, and 2 bases stayed unmatched. The CDR3 loop spans 15 amino acids.

V and J are TRBV11-2 and TRBJ2-1; tentative D call: TRBD1 (8 bases). Germline V gene lookup returns CDR1 SGHAT and CDR2 FQNNGV. CDR3 length equals 15 residues. V lost 6 bases, J lost 8 bases, and 20 bases lay in between. CDR3 residues: CASRGGQGARDEQFF. The CDR3 DNA reads TGTGCCAGCAGGGGAGGGCAGGGGGCCAGGGATGAGCAGTTCTTC.

This chain links TRBV5-1 with TRBJ2-4; unclear D gene. This CDR3 comprises 13 residues. The germline V and J ends were trimmed by 4 bases and 8 bases, with 13 bases remaining between them. Germline V gene data show CDR1 as SGHRS and CDR2 as YFSETQ. The CDR3 loop is CASSPARGDIQYF. CDR3 bases: TGCGCCAGCAGCCCGGCGCGCGGAGACATTCAGTACTTC.

The rearrangement joins TRBV6-6 to TRBJ1-2; D gene unclear. V was cut by 6 bases and J by 2 bases, with 16 bases left in between. CDR1 is MNHNY, CDR2 SVGAGI, per germline (reference sequence). The CDR3 has 15 amino acids. The CDR3 here is CASSSGPIGNYGYTF. CDR3 sequence (DNA): TGTGCCAGCAGCTCCGGGCCCATAGGGAACTATGGCTACACCTTC.

This clone has just one count. V gene TRBV11-2 combines with J gene TRBJ2-5; D not certain. The DNA end is more similar to TRBJ2-7, so the J call may be wrong. Germline CDR1 is SGHAT and CDR2 is FQNNGV. This CDR3 has 15 residues. CDR3 DNA sequence: TGTGCCAGCAGCTTAGATTCATCGAGGTCCTACGAGCAGTACTTC. Translated: CASSLDSSRSYEQYF.

This chain joins TRBV5-1 and TRBJ2-3, with a tentative D call TRBD1 (5 bases). The germline V and J ends were trimmed by 4 bases and 4 bases, with 16 bases remaining between them. In germline, CDR1 is SGHRS, CDR2 YFSETQ. The CDR3 covers 15 residues. The CDR3 spells CASSITGPPADTQYF. CDR3 sequence (DNA): TGCGCCAGCAGCATAACAGGTCCCCCCGCAGATACGCAGTATTTT.

The chain has TRBV29-1 and TRBJ2-7; D may correspond to TRBD1 or TRBD2 (6 bases each). The CDR3 contains 14 residues. Between the trimmed V and J ends, which lost 4 bases and 2 bases, there was a span of 15 bases. Looked up from germline, CDR1 is SQVTM and CDR2 is ANQGSEA. CDR3 bases: TGCAGCGTTGGGCCCGGGGGCCCCGCCTACGAGCAGTACTTC. As protein: CSVGPGGPAYEQYF.

V and J are TRBV5-4 and TRBJ2-7; TRBD1 or TRBD2 may be the D gene (5 bases each). Looked up from germline, CDR1 is SGHNT and CDR2 is YYREEE (reference sequence). Trimming stripped 0 bases from V and 2 bases from J, with 6 bases between. This CDR3 is built from 13 residues. CDR3 DNA: TGTGCCAGCAGCTTGGCGGGGCCCTACGAGCAGTACTTC. Translated, it gives CASSLAGPYEQYF.

The chain joins TRBV28 to TRBJ1-2; TRBD1 matches 8 bases. V dropped 6 bases and J dropped 4; count of bases not matched to a gene: 7. The germline V gene has CDR1 MDHEN and CDR2 SYDVKM. The CDR3 is made up of 14 amino acids. CDR3: CASSLTGVGYGYTF. The CDR3 DNA reads as TGTGCCAGCAGCCTGACAGGGGTTGGCTATGGCTACACCTTC.

This rearrangement joins TRBV5-4 to TRBJ2-3, with TRBD2 matching over 11 bases. This CDR3 spans 19 amino acids. With V trimmed by 1 base and J by 0 bases, 10 bases remained unmatched. Germline values: CDR1 SGHNT, CDR2 YYREEE (reference sequence). The CDR3 bases are TGTGCCAGCAGCTTGCCGCTAGCGGGAGGCCCAACTAGCACAGATACGCAGTATTTT. This sequence encodes CASSLPLAGGPTSTDTQYF.